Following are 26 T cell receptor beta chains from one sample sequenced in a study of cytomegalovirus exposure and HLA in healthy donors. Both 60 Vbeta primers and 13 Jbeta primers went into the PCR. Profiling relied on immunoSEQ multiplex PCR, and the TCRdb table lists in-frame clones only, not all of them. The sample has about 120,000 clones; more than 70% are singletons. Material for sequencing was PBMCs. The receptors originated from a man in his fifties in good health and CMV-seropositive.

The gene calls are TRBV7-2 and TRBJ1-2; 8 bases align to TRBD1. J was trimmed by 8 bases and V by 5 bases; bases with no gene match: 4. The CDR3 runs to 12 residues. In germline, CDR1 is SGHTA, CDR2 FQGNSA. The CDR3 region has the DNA TGTGCCAGCAGCCACAGGGGGTTAGGCTACACCTTC. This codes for CASSHRGLGYTF.

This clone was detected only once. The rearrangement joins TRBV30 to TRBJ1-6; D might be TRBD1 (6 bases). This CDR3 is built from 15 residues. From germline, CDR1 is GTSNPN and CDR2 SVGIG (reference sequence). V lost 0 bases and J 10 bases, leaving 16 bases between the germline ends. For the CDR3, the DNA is TGTGCCTGGAGTGTCAGCAGGGGAGATGGGTCACCCCTCCACTTT. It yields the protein CAWSVSRGDGSPLHF.

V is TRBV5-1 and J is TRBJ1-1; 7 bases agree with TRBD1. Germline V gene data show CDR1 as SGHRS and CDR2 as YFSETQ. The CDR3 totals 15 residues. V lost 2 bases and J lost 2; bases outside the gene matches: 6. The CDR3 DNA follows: TGCGCCAGCAGCTTACCAGACAGGGAAAACACTGAAGCTTTCTTT. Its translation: CASSLPDRENTEAFF.

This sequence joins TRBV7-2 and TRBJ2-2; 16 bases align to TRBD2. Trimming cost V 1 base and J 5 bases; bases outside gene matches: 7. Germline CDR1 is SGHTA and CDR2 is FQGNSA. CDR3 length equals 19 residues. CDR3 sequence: CASSLEGLAGGRETGELFF. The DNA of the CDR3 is TGTGCCAGCAGCTTAGAGGGACTAGCGGGAGGGCGGGAGACCGGGGAGCTGTTTTTT.

The CDR3 is CASSLYGTDLAGADTQYF. As DNA, the CDR3 is TGTGCCAGCTCACTATACGGGACAGACTTAGCGGGAGCAGATACGCAGTATTTT. V usage is TRBV18 and J usage is TRBJ2-3; 9 bases line up with TRBD2. The V segment lost 4 bases and the J segment 4 bases; nucleotides outside the gene matches: 15. Germline V CDR1 and CDR2: KGHSH, LQKENI. The length of the CDR3 is 18 residues.

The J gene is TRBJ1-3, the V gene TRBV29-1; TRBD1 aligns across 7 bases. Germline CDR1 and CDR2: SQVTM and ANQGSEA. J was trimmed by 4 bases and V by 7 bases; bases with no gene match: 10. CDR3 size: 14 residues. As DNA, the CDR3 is TGCAGCGCCTGGGACAGAACGCAAGGAAACACCATATATTTT. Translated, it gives CSAWDRTQGNTIYF. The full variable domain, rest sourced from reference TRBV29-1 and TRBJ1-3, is SAVISQKPSRDICQRGTSLTIQCQVDSQVTMMFWYRQQPGQSLTLIATANQGSEATYESGFVIDKFPISRPNLTFSTLTVSNMSPEDSSIYLCSAWDRTQGNTIYFGEGSWLTVV.

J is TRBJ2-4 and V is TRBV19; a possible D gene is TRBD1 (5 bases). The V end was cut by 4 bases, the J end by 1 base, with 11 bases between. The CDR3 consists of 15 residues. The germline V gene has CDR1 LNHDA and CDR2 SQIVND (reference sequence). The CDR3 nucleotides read TGTGCCAGTAGTACTTCACCAGGGGCCAAAAACATTCAGTACTTC. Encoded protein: CASSTSPGAKNIQYF.

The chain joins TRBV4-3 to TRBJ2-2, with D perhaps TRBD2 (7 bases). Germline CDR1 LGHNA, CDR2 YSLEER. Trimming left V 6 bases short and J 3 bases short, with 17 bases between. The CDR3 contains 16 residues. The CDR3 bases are TGCGCCAGCAGTCAACAACGGGGGGCCTACACCGGGGAGCTGTTTTTT. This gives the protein CASSQQRGAYTGELFF.

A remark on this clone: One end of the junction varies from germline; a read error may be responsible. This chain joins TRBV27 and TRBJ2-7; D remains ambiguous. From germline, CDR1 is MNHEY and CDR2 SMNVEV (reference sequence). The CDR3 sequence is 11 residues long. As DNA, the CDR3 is TGTGCCAGCAGCTTATCCGGCGAGCAGTACTTC. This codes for CASSLSGEQYF.

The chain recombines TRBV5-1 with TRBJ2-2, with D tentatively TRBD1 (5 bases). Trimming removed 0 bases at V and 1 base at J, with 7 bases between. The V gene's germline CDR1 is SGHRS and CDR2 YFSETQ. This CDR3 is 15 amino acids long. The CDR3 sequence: CASSLGQLNTGELFF. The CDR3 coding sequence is TGCGCCAGCAGCTTGGGACAGCTGAACACCGGGGAGCTGTTTTTT. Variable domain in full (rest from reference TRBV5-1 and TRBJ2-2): KAGVTQTPRYLIKTRGQQVTLSCSPISGHRSVSWYQQTPGQGLQFLFEYFSETQRNKGNFPGRFSGRQFSNSRSEMNVSTLELGDSALYLCASSLGQLNTGELFFGEGSRLTVL.

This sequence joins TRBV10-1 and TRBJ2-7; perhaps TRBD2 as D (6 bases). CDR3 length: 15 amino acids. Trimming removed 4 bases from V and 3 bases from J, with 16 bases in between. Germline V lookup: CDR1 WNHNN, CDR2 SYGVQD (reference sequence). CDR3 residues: CASSGAGTAFYEQYF. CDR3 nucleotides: TGCGCCAGCAGTGGAGCCGGGACTGCATTCTACGAGCAGTACTTC.

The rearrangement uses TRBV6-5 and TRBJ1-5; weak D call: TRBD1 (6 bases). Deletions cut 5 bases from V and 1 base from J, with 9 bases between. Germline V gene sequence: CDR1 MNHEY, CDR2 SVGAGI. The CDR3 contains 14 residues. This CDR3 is CASSPRGSNQPQHF. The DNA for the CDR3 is TGTGCCAGCAGTCCAAGGGGGAGCAATCAGCCCCAGCATTTT.

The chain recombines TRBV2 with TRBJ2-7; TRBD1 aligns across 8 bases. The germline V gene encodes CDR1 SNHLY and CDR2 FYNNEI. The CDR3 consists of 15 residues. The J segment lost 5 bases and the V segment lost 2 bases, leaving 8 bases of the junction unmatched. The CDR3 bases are TGTGCCAGCAGTGAACTGGGTCAGGGGGCCCACGAGCAGTACTTC. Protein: CASSELGQGAHEQYF.

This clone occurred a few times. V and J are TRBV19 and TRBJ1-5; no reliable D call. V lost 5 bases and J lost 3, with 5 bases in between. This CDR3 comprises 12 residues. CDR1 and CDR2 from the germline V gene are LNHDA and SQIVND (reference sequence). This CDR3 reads CASSFLNQPQHF. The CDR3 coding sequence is TGTGCCAGTAGTTTTCTCAATCAGCCCCAGCATTTT.

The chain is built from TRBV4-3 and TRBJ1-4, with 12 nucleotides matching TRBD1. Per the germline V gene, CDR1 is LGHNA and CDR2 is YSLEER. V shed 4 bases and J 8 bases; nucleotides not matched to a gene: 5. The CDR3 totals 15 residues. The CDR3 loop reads CASSLLGTGGEKLFF. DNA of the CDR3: TGCGCCAGCAGCCTCCTAGGGACAGGGGGCGAAAAACTGTTTTTT.

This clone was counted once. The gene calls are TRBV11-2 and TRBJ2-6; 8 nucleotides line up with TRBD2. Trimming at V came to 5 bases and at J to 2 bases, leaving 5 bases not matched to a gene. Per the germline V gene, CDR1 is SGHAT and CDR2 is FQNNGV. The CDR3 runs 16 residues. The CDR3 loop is CASSTRRGAGANVLTF. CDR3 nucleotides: TGTGCCAGCAGCACGAGGCGGGGGGCTGGGGCCAACGTCCTGACTTTC. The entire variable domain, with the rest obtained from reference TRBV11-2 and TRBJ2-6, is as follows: EAGVAQSPRYKIIEKRQSVAFWCNPISGHATLYWYQQILGQGPKLLIQFQNNGVVDDSQLPKDRFSAERLKGVDSTLKIQPAKLEDSAVYLCASSTRRGAGANVLTFGAGSRLTVL.

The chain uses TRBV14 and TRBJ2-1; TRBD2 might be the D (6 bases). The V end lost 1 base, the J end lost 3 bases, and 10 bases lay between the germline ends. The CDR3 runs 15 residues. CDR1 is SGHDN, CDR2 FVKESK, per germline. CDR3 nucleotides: TGTGCCAGCAGCCAAGTCTGGACTAACTACAATGAGCAGTTCTTC. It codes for CASSQVWTNYNEQFF.

Written as DNA, the CDR3 is TGTGCCAGCAGCCCCCTCTCCTACGAGCAGTACTTC. Translated, it gives CASSPLSYEQYF. The chain links TRBV7-2 to TRBJ2-7; D not resolved. Germline V gives CDR1 SGHTA, CDR2 FQGNSA. This CDR3 region has 12 residues. V lost 5 bases to trimming and J lost 0 bases, with 5 bases between them.

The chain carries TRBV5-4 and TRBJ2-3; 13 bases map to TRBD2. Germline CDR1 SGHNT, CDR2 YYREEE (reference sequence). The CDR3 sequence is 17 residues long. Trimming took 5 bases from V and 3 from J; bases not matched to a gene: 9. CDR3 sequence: CASRPIGTSGATDTQYF. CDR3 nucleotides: TGTGCCAGCAGGCCTATTGGGACTAGCGGGGCGACAGATACGCAGTATTTT.

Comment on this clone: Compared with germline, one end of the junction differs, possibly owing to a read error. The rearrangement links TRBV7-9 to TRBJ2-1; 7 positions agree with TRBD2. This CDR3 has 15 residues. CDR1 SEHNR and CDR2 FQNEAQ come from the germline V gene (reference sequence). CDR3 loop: CASSLGGGPSHDQFF. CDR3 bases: TGTGCCAGCAGCTTAGGGGGAGGGCCCTCTCATGATCAGTTCTTC.

The CDR3 DNA is TGTGCCAGCAGCTCCCAGTTGAACACTGAAGCTTTCTTT. This sequence encodes CASSSQLNTEAFF. The genes are TRBV2 and TRBJ1-1, with unresolved D. Germline lookup yields CDR1 SNHLY and CDR2 FYNNEI. This CDR3 has 13 amino acids. The germline V and J ends were trimmed by 6 bases and 0 bases, with 8 bases remaining between them.

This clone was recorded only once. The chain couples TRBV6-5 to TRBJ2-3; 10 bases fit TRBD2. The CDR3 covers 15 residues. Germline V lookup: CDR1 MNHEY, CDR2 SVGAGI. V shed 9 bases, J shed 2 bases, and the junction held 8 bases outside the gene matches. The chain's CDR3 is CASKLAGGATDTQYF. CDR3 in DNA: TGTGCCAGTAAATTAGCGGGGGGAGCCACAGATACGCAGTATTTT.

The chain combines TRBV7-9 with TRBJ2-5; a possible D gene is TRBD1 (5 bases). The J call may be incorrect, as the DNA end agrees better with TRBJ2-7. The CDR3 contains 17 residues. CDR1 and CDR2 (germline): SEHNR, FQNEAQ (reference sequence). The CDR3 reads CASSLAPLRGPTYEQYF. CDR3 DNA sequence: TGTGCCAGCAGCTTAGCGCCCCTTAGGGGTCCCACCTACGAGCAGTACTTC.

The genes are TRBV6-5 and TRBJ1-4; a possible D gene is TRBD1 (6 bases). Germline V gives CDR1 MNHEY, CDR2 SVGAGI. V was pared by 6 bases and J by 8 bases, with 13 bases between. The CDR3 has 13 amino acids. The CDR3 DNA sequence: TGTGCCAGCAGAACAGGGAACCAGGAAAAACTGTTTTTT. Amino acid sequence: CASRTGNQEKLFF.

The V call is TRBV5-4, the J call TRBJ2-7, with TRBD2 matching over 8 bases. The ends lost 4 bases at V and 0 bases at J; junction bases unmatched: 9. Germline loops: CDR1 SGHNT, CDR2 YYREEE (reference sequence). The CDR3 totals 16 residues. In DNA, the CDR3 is TGTGCCAGCAGCAAGGGGCCGACTAGCGACTCCTACGAGCAGTACTTC. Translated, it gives CASSKGPTSDSYEQYF. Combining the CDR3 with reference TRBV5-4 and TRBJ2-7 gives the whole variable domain ETGVTQSPTHLIKTRGQQVTLRCSSQSGHNTVSWYQQALGQGPQFIFQYYREEENGRGNFPPRFSGLQFPNYSSELNVNALELDDSALYLCASSKGPTSDSYEQYFGPGTRLTVT.

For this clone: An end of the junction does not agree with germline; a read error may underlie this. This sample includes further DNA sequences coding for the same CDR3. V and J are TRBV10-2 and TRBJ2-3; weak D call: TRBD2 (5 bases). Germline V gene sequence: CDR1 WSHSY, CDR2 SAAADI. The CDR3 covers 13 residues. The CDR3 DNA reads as TGTGCCAGCAGTCTCTTAGCGAGGGATACGCAGTATTTT. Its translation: CASSLLARDTQYF.